The rows below give T cell receptor beta chains drawn from one sample of a study of T cell responses to AZD1222 COVID-19 vaccine. Repertoires were generated with immunoSEQ multiplex PCR, while TCRdb's copy carries only in-frame clones and drops some. The sample has roughly 99,000 clones, about 93% seen once; the top ten hold under 25%. Sample: peripheral blood, taken on day 0 of AZD1222 vaccination. These receptors were taken from an adult in good health. Both conserved end residues are trimmed from each CDR3. The order of the fields is J gene, V gene, CDR3 protein.

TRBJ1-5,TRBV19,ASSKDRGYNQPQH
TRBJ2-3,TRBV24-1,ATSDSGRGTDTQY
TRBJ1-1,TRBV5-1,ASSFNSRAEAF
TRBJ1-1,TRBV12-3/TRBV12-4,ASSLAVNTEAF
TRBJ1-1,TRBV2,ASRVDRGGPKAF
TRBJ2-1,TRBV6-5,ASSPGGNYNEQF
TRBJ2-5,TRBV19,ASSIGGQDRETQY
TRBJ1-4,TRBV7-6,ASSPGTLTNEKLF
TRBJ2-3,TRBV4-1,ASSQGVLSTDTQY
TRBJ1-2,TRBV2,ASRRDRTFGYT
TRBJ1-2,TRBV19,ASSIGEANYGYT
TRBJ1-1,TRBV5-1,ASSLDRSKNTEAF
TRBJ2-2,TRBV11-3,ASSFMGTGELF
TRBJ1-4,TRBV6-1,ASSEAIGGGKLF
TRBJ1-1,TRBV30,AGVGGTEAF
TRBJ2-1,TRBV5-1,ASSFTSTYNEQF
TRBJ1-5,TRBV6-5,ASSAGDPNQPQH
TRBJ1-3,TRBV5-1,ASSSGQRLGNTIY
TRBJ1-1,TRBV19,ASSIVGHGTNTEAF
TRBJ1-4,TRBV10-2,ASSRNRQSALF
TRBJ1-2,TRBV6-5,ASSSDREAGGYT
TRBJ1-6,TRBV2,ASREDAAEPLH
TRBJ2-3,TRBV7-6,ASSLASAGFRRSTDTQY
TRBJ1-2,TRBV7-9,ASSLMGEGGYT
TRBJ1-2,TRBV11-2,ASSPGTSEEGYT
TRBJ1-5,TRBV18,ASSPPSNQPQH
TRBJ2-1,TRBV19,ASSESGGGSYNEQF